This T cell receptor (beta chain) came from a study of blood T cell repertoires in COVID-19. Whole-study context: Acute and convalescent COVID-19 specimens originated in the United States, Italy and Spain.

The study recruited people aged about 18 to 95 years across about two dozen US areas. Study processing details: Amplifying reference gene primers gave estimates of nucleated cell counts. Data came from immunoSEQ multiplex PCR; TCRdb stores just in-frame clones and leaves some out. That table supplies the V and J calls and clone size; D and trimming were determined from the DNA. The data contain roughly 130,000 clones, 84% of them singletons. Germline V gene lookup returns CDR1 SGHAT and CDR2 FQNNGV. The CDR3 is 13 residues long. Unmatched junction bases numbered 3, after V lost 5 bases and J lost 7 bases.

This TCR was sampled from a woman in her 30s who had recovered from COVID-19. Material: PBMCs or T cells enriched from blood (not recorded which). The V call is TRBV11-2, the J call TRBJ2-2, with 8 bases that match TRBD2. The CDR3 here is CASSLLAGGELFF. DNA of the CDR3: TGTGCCAGCAGCCTTCTAGCGGGCGGGGAGCTGTTTTTT.